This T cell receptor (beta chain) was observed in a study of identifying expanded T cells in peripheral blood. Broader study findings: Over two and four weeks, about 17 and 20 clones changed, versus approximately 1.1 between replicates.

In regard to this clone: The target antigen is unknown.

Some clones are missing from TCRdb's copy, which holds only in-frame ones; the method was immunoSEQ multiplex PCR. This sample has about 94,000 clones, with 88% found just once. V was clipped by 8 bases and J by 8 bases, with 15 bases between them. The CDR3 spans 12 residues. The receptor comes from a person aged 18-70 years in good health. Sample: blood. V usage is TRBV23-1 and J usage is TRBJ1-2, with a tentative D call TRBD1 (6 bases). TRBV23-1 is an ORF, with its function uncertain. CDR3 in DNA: TGCGCCAGCTGGAGGGGGGATTGCGGCTACACCTTC. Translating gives CASWRGDCGYTF.